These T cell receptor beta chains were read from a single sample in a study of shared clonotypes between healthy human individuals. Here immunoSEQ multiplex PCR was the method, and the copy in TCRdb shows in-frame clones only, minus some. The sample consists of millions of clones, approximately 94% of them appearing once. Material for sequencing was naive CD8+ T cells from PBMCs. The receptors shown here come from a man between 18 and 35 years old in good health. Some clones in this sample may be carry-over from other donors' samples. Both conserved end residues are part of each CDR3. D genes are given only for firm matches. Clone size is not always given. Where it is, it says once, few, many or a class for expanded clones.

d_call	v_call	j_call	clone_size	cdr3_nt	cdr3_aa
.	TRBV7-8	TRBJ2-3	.	TGTGCCAGCAGCGCTGAGGGGGCAGATACGCAGTATTTT	CASSAEGADTQYF
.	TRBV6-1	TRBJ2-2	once	TGTGCCAGCAGTGATCCGACAGGCCCTCTTAGAGCCGGGGAGCTGTTTTTT	CASSDPTGPLRAGELFF
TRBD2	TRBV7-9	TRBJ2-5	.	TGTGCCAGCAGCTTAGATGTCGGGTCGCGGGAGATCCAAGAGACCCAGTACTTC	CASSLDVGSREIQETQYF
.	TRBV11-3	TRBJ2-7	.	TGTGCCAGCAGCCCCCGAGGCGGCGAGCAGTACTTC	CASSPRGGEQYF
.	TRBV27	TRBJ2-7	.	TGTGCCAGCAGTTTATTTGGCCCTGAGTACGAGCAGTACTTC	CASSLFGPEYEQYF
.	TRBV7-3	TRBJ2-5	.	TGTGCCAGCAGCTTAACGGGGGATGAGACCCAGTACTTC	CASSLTGDETQYF
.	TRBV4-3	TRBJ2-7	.	TGCGCCAGCAGCCCCGGGGGAGCCTACGAGCAGTACTTC	CASSPGGAYEQYF
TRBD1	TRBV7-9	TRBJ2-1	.	TGTGCCAGCAGCCAAGAGGGGACAGGTCTTTACAATGAGCAGTTCTTC	CASSQEGTGLYNEQFF
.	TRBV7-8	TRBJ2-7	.	TGTGCCAGCAGCTTAGAAGTCAGCTCCTACGAGCAGTACTTC	CASSLEVSSYEQYF
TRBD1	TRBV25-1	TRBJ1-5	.	TGTGCCAGCGGGGGGACAGGGGGCAATCAGCCCCAGCATTTT	CASGGTGGNQPQHF
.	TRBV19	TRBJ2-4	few	TGTGCCAGTAGTTTTCTATGGACGGAAAACATTCAGTACTTC	CASSFLWTENIQYF
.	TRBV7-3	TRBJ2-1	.	TGTGCCAGCAGCTCCCAGGTGGCCACTACCAATGAGCAGTTCTTC	CASSSQVATTNEQFF
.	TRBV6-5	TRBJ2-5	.	TGTGCCAGCAGTTACTCAGGGGTTGAAGAGACCCAGTACTTC	CASSYSGVEETQYF
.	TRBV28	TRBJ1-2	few	TGTGCCAGCACCATAGGGGGTGGGACTGGCTACACCTTC	CASTIGGGTGYTF
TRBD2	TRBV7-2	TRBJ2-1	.	TGTGCCAGCAGCTTGACTAGCGGGAGTAAGTACAATGAGCAGTTCTTC	CASSLTSGSKYNEQFF
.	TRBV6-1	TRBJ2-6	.	TGTGCCAGCAGTGAAAGCCCCTGGGGGGCCAACGTCCTGACTTTC	CASSESPWGANVLTF
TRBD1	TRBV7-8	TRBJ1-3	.	TGTGCCAGCAGCTCCGGGACAGGGACGGGAAACACCATATATTTT	CASSSGTGTGNTIYF
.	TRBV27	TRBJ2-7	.	TGTGCCAGCAGTTTATTTCCGGGTGAGGGCTACGAGCAGTACTTC	CASSLFPGEGYEQYF
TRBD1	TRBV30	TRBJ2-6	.	TGTGCCTGGAGTGTACAAGATAGGGGGCGAGGGGCCAACGTCCTGACTTTC	CAWSVQDRGRGANVLTF
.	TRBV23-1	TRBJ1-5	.	TGCGCCAGCAGTCGTCGAGTCGGCTTAGGACGGCCCCAGCATTTT	CASSRRVGLGRPQHF
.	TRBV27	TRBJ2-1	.	TGTGCCAGCAGTCTAGGAACCGGGGACTACAATGAGCAGTTCTTC	CASSLGTGDYNEQFF
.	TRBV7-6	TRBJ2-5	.	TGTGCCAGCAGCTATAAACTTCGTGGCAGCCAAGAGACCCAGTACTTC	CASSYKLRGSQETQYF
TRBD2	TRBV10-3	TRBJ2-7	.	TGTGCCATCAGTGAGATCCGGACTAGGACCTACGAGCAGTACTTC	CAISEIRTRTYEQYF
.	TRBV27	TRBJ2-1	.	TGTGCCAGCAGTTTCCTCGGACTGACCTCCTACAATGAGCAGTTCTTC	CASSFLGLTSYNEQFF
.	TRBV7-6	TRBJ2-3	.	TGTGCCAGCAGCTTAGAAGACGGGACAAACACAGATACGCAGTATTTT	CASSLEDGTNTDTQYF
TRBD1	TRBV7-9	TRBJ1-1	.	TGTGCCAGCAGCATGATAGGGCGGACAGGGCTGAACACTGAAGCTTTCTTT	CASSMIGRTGLNTEAFF
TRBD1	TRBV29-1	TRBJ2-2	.	TGCAGCGTTGAATGGAGGGACAGGGGCGCCGGGGAGCTGTTTTTT	CSVEWRDRGAGELFF
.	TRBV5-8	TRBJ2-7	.	TGTGCCAGCAGCTACCCGGGACACCCATACGAGCAGTACTTC	CASSYPGHPYEQYF
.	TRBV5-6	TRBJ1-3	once	TGTGCCAGCAGCTGGGGTGGGGGCACTGGAAACACCATATATTTT	CASSWGGGTGNTIYF
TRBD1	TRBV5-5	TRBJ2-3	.	TGTGCCAGCAGCTTTGGCCTCACAGGGGGCCTTTCGGATACGCAGTATTTT	CASSFGLTGGLSDTQYF
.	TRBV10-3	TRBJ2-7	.	TGTGCCATCAGTGAAGAGGGATTCTACGAGCAGTACTTC	CAISEEGFYEQYF
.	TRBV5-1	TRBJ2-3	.	TGCGCCAGCAGCTTGGATTCCGGATTTGGGGATACGCAGTATTTT	CASSLDSGFGDTQYF
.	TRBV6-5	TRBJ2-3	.	TGTGCCAGCAGTCCTCTAAGGGGCACAGATACGCAGTATTTT	CASSPLRGTDTQYF
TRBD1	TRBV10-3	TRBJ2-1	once	TGTGCCATCAGTGACGTGGACAGGGGGCTCGCCGGGGTCTTC	CAISDVDRGLAGVF
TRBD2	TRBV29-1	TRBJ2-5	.	TGCAGCGTGAGACTAGCGGGGACAGAGACCCAGTACTTC	CSVRLAGTETQYF